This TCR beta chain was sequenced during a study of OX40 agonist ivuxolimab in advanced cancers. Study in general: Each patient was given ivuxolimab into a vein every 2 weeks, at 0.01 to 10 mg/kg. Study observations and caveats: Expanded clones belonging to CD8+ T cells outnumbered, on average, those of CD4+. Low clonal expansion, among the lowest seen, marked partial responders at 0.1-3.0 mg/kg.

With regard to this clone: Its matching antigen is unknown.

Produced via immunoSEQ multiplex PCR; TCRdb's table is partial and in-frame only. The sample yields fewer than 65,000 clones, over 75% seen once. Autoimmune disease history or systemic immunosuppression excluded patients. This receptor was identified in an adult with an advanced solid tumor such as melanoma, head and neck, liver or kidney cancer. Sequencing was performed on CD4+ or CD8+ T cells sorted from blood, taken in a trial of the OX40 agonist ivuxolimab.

The CDR3 DNA sequence: TGCAGCGTTGAGAAGGGGGCGAATGGCTACACCTTC. Translated: CSVEKGANGYTF. The V and J genes are TRBV29-1 and TRBJ1-2; 7 bases match TRBD1. Trimming took 3 bases from V and 6 from J; bases not matched to a gene: 4. CDR1 and CDR2 (germline): SQVTM, ANQGSEA. CDR3 length equals 12 residues.